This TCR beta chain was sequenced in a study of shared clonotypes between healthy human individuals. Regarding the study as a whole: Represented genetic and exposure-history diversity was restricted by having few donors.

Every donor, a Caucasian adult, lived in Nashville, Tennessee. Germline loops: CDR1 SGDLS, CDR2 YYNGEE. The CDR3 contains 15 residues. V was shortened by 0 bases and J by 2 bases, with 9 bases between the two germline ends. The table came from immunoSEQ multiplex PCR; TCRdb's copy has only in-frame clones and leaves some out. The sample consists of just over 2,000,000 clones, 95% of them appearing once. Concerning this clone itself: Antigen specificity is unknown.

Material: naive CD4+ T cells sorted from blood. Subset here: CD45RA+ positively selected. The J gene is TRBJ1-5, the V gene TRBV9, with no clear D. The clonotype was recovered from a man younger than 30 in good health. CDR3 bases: TGTGCCAGCAGCGTAGCTGGGTCAGGCAATCAGCCCCAGCATTTT. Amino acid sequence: CASSVAGSGNQPQHF.